Sequencing of this T cell receptor beta chain was carried out in a study of T cell responses to AZD1222 COVID-19 vaccine. Study-wide background: Whether given at about 4 or about 12 weeks, second doses were pooled. Notes on the study in general: Increased Spike-specific TCR breadth and depth were observed after two AZD1222 doses. Mostly white British, mostly female donors; authors suggested clonal diversity may be underestimated. Repertoire sampling happened only post peak T cell response.

CDR1 is SGHDT and CDR2 is YYEEEE in the germline V gene. Trimming removed 4 bases at V and 2 bases at J, with 7 bases between. This CDR3 comprises 12 residues. In regard to this clone: What it binds is not known.

Clones were sequenced by immunoSEQ multiplex PCR, and TCRdb holds only the in-frame ones, with some missing. The table includes around 160,000 clones, 89% detected once. Sequencing was performed on peripheral blood, taken on day 0 of AZD1222 vaccination. The TCR was taken from an adult in good health. This sequence joins TRBV5-6 and TRBJ2-7; D not resolved. The CDR3 is CASSVPPYEQYF. The CDR3, as DNA: TGTGCCAGCAGCGTTCCCCCCTACGAGCAGTACTTC. Full variable domain (rest looked up from reference TRBV5-6 and TRBJ2-7): DAGVTQSPTHLIKTRGQQVTLRCSPKSGHDTVSWYQQALGQGPQFIFQYYEEEERQRGNFPDRFSGHQFPNYSSELNVNALLLGDSALYLCASSVPPYEQYFGPGTRLTVT.